This T cell receptor (beta chain) was recovered during a study of regulatory and conventional T cells in RAG deficiency. Genomic DNA came from blood conventional CD4+ T cells gated CD25-low CD127-high. Germline assignment: CDR1 WSHSY and CDR2 SAAADI. The CDR3 is 15 amino acids. Trimming stripped 6 bases from V and 0 bases from J, with 14 bases between. Assay used: immunoSEQ multiplex PCR; TCRdb lists only in-frame clones, some missing. Among under 45,000 clones, 76% were seen once, and the ten largest hold 3% to 4%. Points from the study as a whole: Shannon entropy fell and Simpson indices rose in RAG-deficient patients. Compared with controls, unique Treg TCR beta sequences dropped approximately 100-fold in Omenn syndrome and CID/AS. Patient subsets had shorter CDR3s; Omenn Treg-Tconv overlap exceeded 80%.

To note about this clone: Antigen: not known.

This sample also belongs to another study, concerning regulatory T cells. That work adds: The primer mix had 52 TRBV and 13 TRBJ primers. In patients, unique TRB V-J pairs were restricted and V/J usage skewed, especially in Tregs.

Sample: CD4+ effector T cells sorted from blood. This chain uses TRBV10-2 with TRBJ2-5; the D gene is possibly TRBD1 (6 bases). The source of this sequence is a human donor in good health. In DNA form, the CDR3 reads TGCGCCAGCAGGGCCCCCGGACAGAACCAAGAGACCCAGTACTTC. Translation gives CASRAPGQNQETQYF.